This TCR beta chain was captured in a study of early T cells in non-severe SARS-CoV-2 infection. TCRdb itself ran the 5' RACE reads through MiXCR, one entry per CDR3 protein. The table shows 80,000 or so distinct CDR3 sequences, with approximately 10% occurring only once. This clonotype was picked up a small number of times. This CDR3 comprises 15 residues. Germline CDR1 LGHNA, CDR2 YNFKEQ. V dropped 3 bases and J dropped 5 bases, with 15 bases sitting between them. The receptor was isolated from an adult who was a healthcare worker with PCR-confirmed SARS-CoV-2 infection or an uninfected control (not recorded which). The source material was whole blood, sampled at baseline. The chain combines TRBV4-2 with TRBJ2-3; the D is unclear. The CDR3 is CASSQTVDHLDTQYF. The CDR3 region has the DNA TGTGCCAGCAGCCAGACCGTGGACCACCTAGATACGCAGTATTTT.